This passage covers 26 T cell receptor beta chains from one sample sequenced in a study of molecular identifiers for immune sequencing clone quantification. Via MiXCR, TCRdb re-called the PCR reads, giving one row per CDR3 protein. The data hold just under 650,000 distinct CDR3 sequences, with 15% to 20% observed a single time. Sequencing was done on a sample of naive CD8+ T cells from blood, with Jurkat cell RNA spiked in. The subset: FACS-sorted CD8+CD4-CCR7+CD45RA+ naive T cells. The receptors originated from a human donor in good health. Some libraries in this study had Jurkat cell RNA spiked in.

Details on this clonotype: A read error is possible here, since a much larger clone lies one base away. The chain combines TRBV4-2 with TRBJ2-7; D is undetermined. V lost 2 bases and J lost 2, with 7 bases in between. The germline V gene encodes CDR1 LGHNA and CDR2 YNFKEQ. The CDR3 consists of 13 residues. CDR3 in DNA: TGTGCCAGCAGCCAACATCTGGCCTACGAGCAGTACTTC. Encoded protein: CASSQHLAYEQYF.

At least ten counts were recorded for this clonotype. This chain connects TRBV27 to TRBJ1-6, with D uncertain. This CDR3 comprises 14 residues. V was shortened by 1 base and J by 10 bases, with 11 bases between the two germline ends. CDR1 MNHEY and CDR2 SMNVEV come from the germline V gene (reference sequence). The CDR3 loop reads CASSLYAHASPLHF. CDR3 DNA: TGTGCCAGCAGTTTATATGCCCATGCCTCACCCCTCCACTTT.

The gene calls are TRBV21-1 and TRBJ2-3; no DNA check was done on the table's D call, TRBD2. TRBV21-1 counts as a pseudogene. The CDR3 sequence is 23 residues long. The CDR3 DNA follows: TGTGCCAGCAGCCAGTACGGAGGGGGTCGGACTAGCGGGAGTAACTCGGGCACAGATACGCAGTATTTT. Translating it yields CASSQYGGGRTSGSNSGTDTQYF.

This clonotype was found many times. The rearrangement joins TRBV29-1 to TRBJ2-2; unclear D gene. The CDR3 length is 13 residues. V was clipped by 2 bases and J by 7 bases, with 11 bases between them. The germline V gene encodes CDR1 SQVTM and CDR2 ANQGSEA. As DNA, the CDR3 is TGCAGCGTTGAAAAGGCGGCGAACGGGGAGCTGTTTTTT. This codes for CSVEKAANGELFF.

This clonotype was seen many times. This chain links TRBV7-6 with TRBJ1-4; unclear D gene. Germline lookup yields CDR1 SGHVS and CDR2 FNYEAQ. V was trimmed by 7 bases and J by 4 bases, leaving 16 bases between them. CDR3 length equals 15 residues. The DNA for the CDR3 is TGTGCCAGCACCCTCACTAGCCGATATAATGAAAAACTGTTTTTT. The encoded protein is CASTLTSRYNEKLFF.

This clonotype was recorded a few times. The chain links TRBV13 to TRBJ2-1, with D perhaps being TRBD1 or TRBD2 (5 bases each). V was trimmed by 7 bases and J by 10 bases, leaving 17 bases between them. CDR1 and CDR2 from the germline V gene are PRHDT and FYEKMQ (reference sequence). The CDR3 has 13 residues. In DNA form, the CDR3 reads TGTGCCAGCACCCCCCCAGTTGAGGGGGAGCAGTTCTTC. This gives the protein CASTPPVEGEQFF. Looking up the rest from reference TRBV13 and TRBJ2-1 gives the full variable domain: AAGVIQSPRHLIKEKRETATLKCYPIPRHDTVYWYQQGPGQDPQFLISFYEKMQSDKGSIPDRFSAQQFSDYHSELNMSSLELGDSALYFCASTPPVEGEQFFGPGTRLTVL.

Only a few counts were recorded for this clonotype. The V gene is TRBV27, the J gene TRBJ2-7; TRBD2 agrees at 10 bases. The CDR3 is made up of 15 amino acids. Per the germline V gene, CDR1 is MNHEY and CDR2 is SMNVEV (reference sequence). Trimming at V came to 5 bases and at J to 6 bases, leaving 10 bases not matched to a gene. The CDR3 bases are TGTGCCAGCAGTCTACCCCCGGGACTAGCGACCGAGCAGTACTTC. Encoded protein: CASSLPPGLATEQYF.

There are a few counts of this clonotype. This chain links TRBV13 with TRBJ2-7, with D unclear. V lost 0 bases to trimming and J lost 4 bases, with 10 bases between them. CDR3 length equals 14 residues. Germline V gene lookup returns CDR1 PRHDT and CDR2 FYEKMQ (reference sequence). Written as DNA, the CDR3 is TGTGCCAGCAGCTTAGGGGTTTTCGGATACGAGCAGTACTTC. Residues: CASSLGVFGYEQYF.

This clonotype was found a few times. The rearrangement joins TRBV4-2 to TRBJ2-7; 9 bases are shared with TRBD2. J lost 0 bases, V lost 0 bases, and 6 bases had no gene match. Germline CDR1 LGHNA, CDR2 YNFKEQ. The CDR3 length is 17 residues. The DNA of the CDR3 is TGTGCCAGCAGCCAAGAGGCTAGCGGGATCGTCTCCTACGAGCAGTACTTC. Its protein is CASSQEASGIVSYEQYF.

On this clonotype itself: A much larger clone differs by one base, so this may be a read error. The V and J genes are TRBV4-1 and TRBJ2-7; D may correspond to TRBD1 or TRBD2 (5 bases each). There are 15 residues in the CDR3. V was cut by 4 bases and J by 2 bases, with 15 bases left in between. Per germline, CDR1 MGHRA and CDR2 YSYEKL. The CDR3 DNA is TGCGCCAGCAGCCGAGGGCAGGGTTTGCCCTACGAGCAGTACTTC. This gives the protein CASSRGQGLPYEQYF.

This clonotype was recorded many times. This CDR3 is CASSIGAQSWTEAFF. CDR3 sequence (DNA): TGTGCCAGTAGTATAGGGGCCCAAAGCTGGACTGAAGCTTTCTTT. J is TRBJ1-1 and V is TRBV19; no clear D gene. The CDR3 runs to 15 residues. V was cut by 1 base and J by 5 bases, with 14 bases left in between. Per germline, CDR1 LNHDA and CDR2 SQIVND (reference sequence).

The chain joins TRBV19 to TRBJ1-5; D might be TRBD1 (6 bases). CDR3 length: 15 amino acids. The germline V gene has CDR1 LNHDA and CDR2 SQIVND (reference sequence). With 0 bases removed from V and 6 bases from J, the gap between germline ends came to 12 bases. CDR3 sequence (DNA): TGTGCCAGTAGTATAGACCTCGGGGGCTCTCAGCCCCAGCATTTT. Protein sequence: CASSIDLGGSQPQHF.

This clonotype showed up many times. The CDR3 protein is CASSTRIQETQYF. The CDR3 DNA sequence: TGTGCCAGCAGCACGCGAATCCAAGAGACCCAGTACTTC. The chain is built from TRBV28 and TRBJ2-5; no definite D call. V was shortened by 6 bases and J by 1 base, with 9 bases between the two germline ends. The CDR3 has 13 amino acids. Germline CDR1 is MDHEN and CDR2 is SYDVKM.

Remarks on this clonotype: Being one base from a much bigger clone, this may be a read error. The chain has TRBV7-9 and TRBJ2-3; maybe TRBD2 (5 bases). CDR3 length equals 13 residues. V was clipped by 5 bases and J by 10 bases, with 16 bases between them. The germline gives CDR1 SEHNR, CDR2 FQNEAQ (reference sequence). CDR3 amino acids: CASSPEGRDAQYF. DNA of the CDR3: TGTGCCAGCAGCCCCGAGGGCCGGGATGCGCAGTATTTT.

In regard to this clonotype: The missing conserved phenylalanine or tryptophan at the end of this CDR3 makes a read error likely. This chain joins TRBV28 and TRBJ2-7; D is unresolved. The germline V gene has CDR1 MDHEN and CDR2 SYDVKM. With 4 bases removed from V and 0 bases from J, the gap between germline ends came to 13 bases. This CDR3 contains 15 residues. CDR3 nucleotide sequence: TGTGCCAGCAGTTCCCGACGGTCTCGCTCCTACGAGCAGTACCTC. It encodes CASSSRRSRSYEQYL.

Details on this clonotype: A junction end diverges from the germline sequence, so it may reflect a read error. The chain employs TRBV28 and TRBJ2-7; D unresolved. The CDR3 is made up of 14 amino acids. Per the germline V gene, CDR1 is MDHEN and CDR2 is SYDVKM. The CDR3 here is CACRQHLSSYEQYF. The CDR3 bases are TGTGCCTGCAGGCAACATCTTAGCTCCTACGAGCAGTACTTC.

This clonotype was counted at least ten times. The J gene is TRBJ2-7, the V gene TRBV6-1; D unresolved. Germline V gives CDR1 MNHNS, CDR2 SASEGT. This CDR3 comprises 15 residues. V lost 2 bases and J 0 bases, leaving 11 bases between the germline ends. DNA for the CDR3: TGTGCCAGCAGTGAACCCCACGGTTACTCCTACGAGCAGTACTTC. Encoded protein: CASSEPHGYSYEQYF.

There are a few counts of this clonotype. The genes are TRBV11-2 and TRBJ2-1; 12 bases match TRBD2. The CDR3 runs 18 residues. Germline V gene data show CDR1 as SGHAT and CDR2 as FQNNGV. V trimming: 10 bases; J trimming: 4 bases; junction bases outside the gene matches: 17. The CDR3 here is CAINLKLGGLAGYNEQFF. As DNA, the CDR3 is TGTGCCATCAACCTCAAATTAGGGGGACTAGCGGGTTACAATGAGCAGTTCTTC.

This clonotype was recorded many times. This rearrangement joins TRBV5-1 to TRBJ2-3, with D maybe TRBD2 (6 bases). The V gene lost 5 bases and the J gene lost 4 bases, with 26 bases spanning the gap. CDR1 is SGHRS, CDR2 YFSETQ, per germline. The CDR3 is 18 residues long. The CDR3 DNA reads TGCGCCAGCAGAGGTGGGGGGAACGCCGAGGGGTCCGCAGATACGCAGTATTTT. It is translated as CASRGGGNAEGSADTQYF.

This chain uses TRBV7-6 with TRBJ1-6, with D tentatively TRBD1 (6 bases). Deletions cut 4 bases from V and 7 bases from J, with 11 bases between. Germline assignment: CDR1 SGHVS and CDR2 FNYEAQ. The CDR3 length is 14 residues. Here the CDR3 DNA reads TGTGCCAGCAGCTCCCTCGACAGGAATTCACCCCTCCACTTT. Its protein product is CASSSLDRNSPLHF.

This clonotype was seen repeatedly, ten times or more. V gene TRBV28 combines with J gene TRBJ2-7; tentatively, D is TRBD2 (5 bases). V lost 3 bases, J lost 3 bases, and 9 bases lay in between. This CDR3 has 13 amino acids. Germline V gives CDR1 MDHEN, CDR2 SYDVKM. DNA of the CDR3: TGTGCCAGCAGTTTTAGGGCGGGCTACGAGCAGTACTTC. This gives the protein CASSFRAGYEQYF.

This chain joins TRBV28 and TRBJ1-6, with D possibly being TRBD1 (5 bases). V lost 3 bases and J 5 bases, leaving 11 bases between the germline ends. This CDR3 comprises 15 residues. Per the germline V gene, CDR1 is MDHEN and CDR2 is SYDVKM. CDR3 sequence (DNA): TGTGCCAGCAGTTTCAGGGCAGATAATAATTCACCCCTCCACTTT. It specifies CASSFRADNNSPLHF.

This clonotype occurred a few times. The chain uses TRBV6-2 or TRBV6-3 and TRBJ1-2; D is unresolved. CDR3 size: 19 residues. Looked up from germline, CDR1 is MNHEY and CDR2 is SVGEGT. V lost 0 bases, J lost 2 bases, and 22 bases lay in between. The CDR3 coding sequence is TGTGCCAGCAGTTACTCGAGGGAAAAAGACATCGCCTTCAACTATGGCTACACCTTC. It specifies CASSYSREKDIAFNYGYTF.

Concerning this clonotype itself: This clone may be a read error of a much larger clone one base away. The CDR3 region has the DNA TGCGGTGCTAGTGCCGGGTGGTTCGGCATAGAGACCCAGTACTTC. Translating gives CGASAGWFGIETQYF. The chain is built from TRBV20-1 and TRBJ2-5; D is unclear. The CDR3 is 15 amino acids. The germline CDR1 and CDR2 sequences are DFQATT and SNEGSKA (reference sequence).

In nucleotides, the CDR3 is TGTGCCAGCATCATAGCTTGGACAGGGGGGAATACTGAAGCTTTCTTT. Encoded protein: CASIIAWTGGNTEAFF. The V and J genes are TRBV27 and TRBJ1-1, with 10 nucleotides matching TRBD1. CDR3 size: 16 residues. V shed 7 bases, J shed 5 bases, and the junction held 13 bases outside the gene matches. Germline CDR1 and CDR2: MNHEY and SMNVEV (reference sequence).

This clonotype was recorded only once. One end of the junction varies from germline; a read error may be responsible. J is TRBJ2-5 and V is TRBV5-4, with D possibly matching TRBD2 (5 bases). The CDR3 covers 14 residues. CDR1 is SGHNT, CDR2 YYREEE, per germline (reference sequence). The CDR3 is CASSPGGSQETQYF. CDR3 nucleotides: TGCGCCAGCAGCCCCGGAGGAAGCCAAGAGACCCAGTACTTC.